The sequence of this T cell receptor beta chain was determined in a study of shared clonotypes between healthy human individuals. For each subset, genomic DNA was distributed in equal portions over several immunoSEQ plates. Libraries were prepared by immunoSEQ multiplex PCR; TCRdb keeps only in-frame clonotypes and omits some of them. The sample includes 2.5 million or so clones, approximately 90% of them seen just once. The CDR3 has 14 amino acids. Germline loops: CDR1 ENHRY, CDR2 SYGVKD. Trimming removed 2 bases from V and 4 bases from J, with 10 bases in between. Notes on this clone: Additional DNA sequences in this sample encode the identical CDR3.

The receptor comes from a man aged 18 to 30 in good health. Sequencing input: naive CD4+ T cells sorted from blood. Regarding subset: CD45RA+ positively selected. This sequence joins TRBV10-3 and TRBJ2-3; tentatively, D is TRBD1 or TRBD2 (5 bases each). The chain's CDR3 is CAISEGQGADTQYF. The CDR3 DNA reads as TGTGCCATCAGTGAGGGTCAGGGAGCAGATACGCAGTATTTT.